There are a few counts of the clone carrying this T cell receptor beta chain. This sample is drawn from a study of identical twins. Germline loops: CDR1 SGDLS, CDR2 YYNGEE. The CDR3 loop spans 14 amino acids. V shed 4 bases and J shed 6 bases, with 11 bases lying between them. From the 5' RACE reads, TCRdb called clonotypes with MiXCR, one entry per CDR3 protein. The sample contains approximately 220,000 distinct CDR3 sequences, roughly a tenth of which appear only once. This sequence originates from a woman younger than 30 in good health. Sequenced input: memory (CD45RO+) T cells sorted from blood. The J gene is TRBJ1-6, the V gene TRBV9; no firm D call. CDR3 amino acids: CASSHGEINSPLHF. The CDR3 DNA reads TGTGCCAGCAGCCACGGAGAGATTAATTCACCCCTCCACTTT.